Included here is one T cell receptor (beta chain) sequence, with context. Its antigen is not known. The study ran its PCR with 60 Vbeta and 13 Jbeta primers. Clones were sequenced by immunoSEQ multiplex PCR, and TCRdb holds only the in-frame ones, with some missing. The data show 170,000 or so clones, roughly four fifths seen once. This specimen belongs to a study of cytomegalovirus exposure and HLA in healthy donors. Study conclusions and caveats: The later analysis indicated that the majority of CMV-associated TCR beta chains appeared HLA-restricted. In an earlier analysis, in roughly 580 donors, most V segments appeared productive either ~87% or ~30% of the time. The study had only CMV serostatus as immune exposure information.

Sequencing was performed on PBMCs. This clonotype was sampled from a man aged 50 to 59 in good health and CMV-seronegative.

CDR3 sequence: CASSPRDGDYGYTF. In DNA, the CDR3 is TGCGCCAGCAGCCCCAGGGATGGGGACTATGGCTACACCTTC. The chain has TRBV5-1 and TRBJ1-2; a possible D gene is TRBD1 (5 bases). With 4 bases removed from V and 3 bases from J, the gap between germline ends came to 13 bases. The CDR3 spans 14 residues. In germline, CDR1 is SGHRS, CDR2 YFSETQ.